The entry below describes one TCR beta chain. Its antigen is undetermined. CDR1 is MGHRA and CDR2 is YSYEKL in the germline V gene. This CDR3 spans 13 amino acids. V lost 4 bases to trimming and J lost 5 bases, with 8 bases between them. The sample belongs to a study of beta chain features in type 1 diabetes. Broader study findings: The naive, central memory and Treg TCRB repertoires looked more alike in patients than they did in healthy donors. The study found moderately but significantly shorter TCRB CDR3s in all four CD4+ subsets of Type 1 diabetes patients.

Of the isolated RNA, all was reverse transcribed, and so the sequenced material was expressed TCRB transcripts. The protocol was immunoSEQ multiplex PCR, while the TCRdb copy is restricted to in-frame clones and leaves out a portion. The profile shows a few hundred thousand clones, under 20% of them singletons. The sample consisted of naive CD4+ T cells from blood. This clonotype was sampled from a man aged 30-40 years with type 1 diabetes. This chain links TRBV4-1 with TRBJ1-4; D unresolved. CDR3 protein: CASSRVSNEKLFF. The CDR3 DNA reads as TGCGCCAGCAGCCGCGTGTCCAATGAAAAACTGTTTTTT.